The 30 T cell receptor beta chains presented below share a single source sample, sequenced in a study of control samples from healthy donors and cancer patients. Clones were read by immunoSEQ multiplex PCR, and TCRdb kept only the in-frame ones, dropping some. The sample records about 120,000 clones, 88% being singletons. The sample comprised blood. Receptors were obtained from a man aged 35 to 55 in good health.

The chain combines TRBV30 with TRBJ1-2; the D gene is possibly TRBD1 (5 bases). This CDR3 is built from 13 residues. Trimming cost V 2 bases and J 2 bases, with 9 bases left between them. Germline V lookup: CDR1 GTSNPN, CDR2 SVGIG (reference sequence). The CDR3, as DNA: TGTGCCTGGAGTTGGGGGGGAAACTATGGCTACACCTTC. The encoded protein is CAWSWGGNYGYTF.

The V and J genes are TRBV5-6 and TRBJ1-1; D is undetermined. There are 13 residues in the CDR3. Trimming removed 5 bases at V and 0 bases at J, with 8 bases between. Germline V gives CDR1 SGHDT, CDR2 YYEEEE. The DNA of the CDR3 is TGTGCCAGCAGATCGAACTTGAACACTGAAGCTTTCTTT. Translating gives CASRSNLNTEAFF.

The V call is TRBV5-1, the J call TRBJ2-7; 10 bases align to TRBD2. CDR3 length: 15 residues. The V segment lost 4 bases and the J segment 3 bases; nucleotides outside the gene matches: 7. Germline V CDR1 and CDR2: SGHRS, YFSETQ. CDR3 sequence reads: CASSRGGLAIYEQYF. DNA for the CDR3: TGCGCCAGCAGCCGGGGGGGACTAGCGATCTACGAGCAGTACTTC.

The chain joins TRBV6-5 to TRBJ2-7; 10 bases fit TRBD1. Unmatched junction bases numbered 10, after V lost 6 bases and J lost 5 bases. Germline loops: CDR1 MNHEY, CDR2 SVGAGI. This CDR3 region has 15 residues. As DNA, the CDR3 is TGTGCCAGCAGACCACCCGGGACAGGGGCCCACGAGCAGTACTTC. Amino acid sequence: CASRPPGTGAHEQYF.

This clone came up once. The V call is TRBV7-2, the J call TRBJ2-3; unclear D gene. The V gene's germline CDR1 is SGHTA and CDR2 FQGNSA. The CDR3 sequence is 15 residues long. V lost 5 bases and J lost 2, with 14 bases in between. The CDR3 coding sequence is TGTGCCAGCAGCCAGATGGGCCTACACACAGATACGCAGTATTTT. Amino acid sequence: CASSQMGLHTDTQYF.

The V gene is TRBV19, the J gene TRBJ1-2; D unresolved. CDR1 is LNHDA and CDR2 is SQIVND in the germline V gene (reference sequence). V lost 5 bases and J 5 bases, leaving 12 bases between the germline ends. There are 13 residues in the CDR3. CDR3 coding DNA: TGTGCCAGTAGTCCCCGGGAGGGTTATGGCTACACCTTC. Its translation is CASSPREGYGYTF.

The chain carries TRBV9 and TRBJ2-1, with TRBD1 matching over 9 bases. From germline, CDR1 is SGDLS and CDR2 YYNGEE. The CDR3 runs to 16 residues. The V segment lost 4 bases and the J segment 8 bases; nucleotides outside the gene matches: 13. The CDR3, as DNA: TGTGCCAGCAGCCCCCGGACAGGGGACGGTGTCCATGAGCAGTTCTTC. Its translation: CASSPRTGDGVHEQFF.

V gene TRBV2 combines with J gene TRBJ2-7; D remains unclear. Germline V gene data show CDR1 as SNHLY and CDR2 as FYNNEI. The CDR3 has 12 residues. The germline V and J ends were trimmed by 0 bases and 4 bases, with 4 bases remaining between them. CDR3 sequence: CASSEAGYEQYF. DNA of the CDR3: TGTGCCAGCAGTGAAGCCGGGTACGAGCAGTACTTC. Combining the CDR3 with reference TRBV2 and TRBJ2-7 gives the whole variable domain EPEVTQTPSHQVTQMGQEVILRCVPISNHLYFYWYRQILGQKVEFLVSFYNNEISEKSEIFDDQFSVERPDGSNFTLKIRSTKLEDSAMYFCASSEAGYEQYFGPGTRLTVT.

There are a few counts of this clone. V is TRBV2 and J is TRBJ1-5; D perhaps matches TRBD1 (6 bases). V gave up 8 bases and J gave up 4 bases, with 9 bases separating them. The CDR3 totals 12 residues. Germline loops: CDR1 SNHLY, CDR2 FYNNEI. CDR3 sequence (DNA): TGTGCCAGCGCGGGGGCAAATCAGCCCCAGCATTTT. It encodes CASAGANQPQHF. The full variable domain, its missing parts supplied by reference TRBV2 and TRBJ1-5, is EPEVTQTPSHQVTQMGQEVILRCVPISNHLYFYWYRQILGQKVEFLVSFYNNEISEKSEIFDDQFSVERPDGSNFTLKIRSTKLEDSAMYFCASAGANQPQHFGDGTRLSIL.

This chain uses TRBV6-5 with TRBJ1-1; 7 bases match TRBD1. The CDR3 contains 16 residues. Germline CDR1 reads MNHEY; CDR2 reads SVGAGI. The J segment lost 3 bases and the V segment lost 4 bases, leaving 11 bases of the junction unmatched. The DNA of the CDR3 is TGTGCCAGCAGTTCACTAGGAGGAGGGACAGACACTGAAGCTTTCTTT. This gives the protein CASSSLGGGTDTEAFF.

Worth noting for this clone: The CDR3 does not close with the conserved phenylalanine or tryptophan, likely indicating a read error. Because the CDR3's place on the DNA is in doubt, the DNA is left out and the CDR3 is given as listed by TCRdb. This chain links TRBV6-2 or TRBV6-3 with TRBJ2-7; the D call of TRBD1 is as the table states it, not checked on the DNA. The CDR3 comprises 15 residues, both ends counted. Germline CDR1 reads MNHEY; CDR2 reads SVGEGT. CDR3 sequence reads: CASSYSATGGPLLFG.

CDR3 amino acids: CASSLRRGGAVGEQFF. CDR3 DNA: TGTGCCAGCAGCTTAAGGCGGGGGGGCGCGGTTGGTGAGCAGTTCTTC. J is TRBJ2-1 and V is TRBV7-6, with TRBD2 matching over 9 bases. CDR1 and CDR2 (germline): SGHVS, FNYEAQ. Trimming took 2 bases from V and 9 from J; bases not matched to a gene: 11. The CDR3 length is 16 residues.

This clone was counted a single time. The V call is TRBV14, the J call TRBJ2-1; 7 bases map to TRBD1. Per germline, CDR1 SGHDN and CDR2 FVKESK. This CDR3 is 16 amino acids long. The V gene end was trimmed by 0 bases and the J gene end by 2 bases; junction bases not matched to a gene: 4. The CDR3 loop reads CASSQDLGTAYNEQFF. In nucleotides, the CDR3 is TGTGCCAGCAGCCAAGATTTAGGGACAGCCTACAATGAGCAGTTCTTC.

J is TRBJ1-1 and V is TRBV11-2; D may be TRBD1 (5 bases). The CDR3 spans 13 residues. Germline CDR1 is SGHAT and CDR2 is FQNNGV. Trimming took 8 bases from V and 4 from J, leaving 14 bases between them. This CDR3 is CASEIQRGTEAFF. In nucleotides, the CDR3 is TGTGCCAGCGAGATACAAAGGGGCACTGAAGCTTTCTTT.

About this clone itself: A junction end diverges from the germline sequence, so it may reflect a read error. This chain connects TRBV13 to TRBJ1-2; 7 nucleotides align to TRBD1. The CDR3 is 15 residues long. Germline CDR1 PRHDT, CDR2 FYEKMQ (reference sequence). CDR3 sequence reads: CVSSLRRQGAYGYTF. DNA of the CDR3: TGTGTCAGCAGCTTACGGCGACAGGGCGCCTATGGCTACACCTTC.

The rearrangement joins TRBV5-1 to TRBJ2-4, with 9 bases identical to TRBD2. The CDR3 sequence is 15 residues long. V trimming: 5 bases; J trimming: 3 bases; junction bases outside the gene matches: 6. The germline gives CDR1 SGHRS, CDR2 YFSETQ. In DNA form, the CDR3 reads TGCGCCAGCAGTCAAGCGGGGGGAGGCAAAAACATTCAGTACTTC. This sequence encodes CASSQAGGGKNIQYF.

V gene TRBV24-1 combines with J gene TRBJ1-2; 8 bases are shared with TRBD1. Germline CDR1 KGHDR, CDR2 SFDVKD. The CDR3 extends over 14 amino acids. V lost 4 bases and J lost 3; bases outside the gene matches: 3. The CDR3 sequence is CATSETDRDYGYTF. The DNA for the CDR3 is TGTGCCACCAGTGAAACGGACAGGGACTATGGCTACACCTTC.

The V and J genes are TRBV7-2 and TRBJ2-1; D may be TRBD2 (5 bases). Trimming took off 4 bases at V and 0 bases at J, with 10 bases between the two ends. CDR1 SGHTA and CDR2 FQGNSA come from the germline V gene. This CDR3 is 15 amino acids long. CDR3 loop: CASSSEVSSYNEQFF. For the CDR3, the DNA is TGTGCCAGCAGCTCGGAGGTAAGCTCCTACAATGAGCAGTTCTTC.

The chain combines TRBV13 with TRBJ2-2; 9 bases map to TRBD2. Germline V gene sequence: CDR1 PRHDT, CDR2 FYEKMQ (reference sequence). The CDR3 covers 17 residues. The ends lost 2 bases at V and 1 base at J; junction bases unmatched: 5. CDR3 residues: CASSLPSSGENTGELFF. The CDR3 DNA reads as TGTGCCAGCAGCTTACCGTCTAGCGGGGAGAACACCGGGGAGCTGTTTTTT.

J is TRBJ1-3 and V is TRBV12-3 or TRBV12-4, with a tentative D call TRBD1 (5 bases). The CDR3 is 13 amino acids. Deletions cut 4 bases from V and 4 bases from J, with 8 bases between. CDR3 amino acids: CASSSYRGNTIYF. The CDR3 bases are TGTGCCAGCAGTTCGTACAGGGGAAACACCATATATTTT.

The gene calls are TRBV10-2 and TRBJ2-1, with 10 bases aligning to TRBD2. V lost 4 bases, J lost 6 bases, and 3 bases stayed unmatched. The germline V gene encodes CDR1 WSHSY and CDR2 SAAADI. CDR3 length equals 14 residues. DNA for the CDR3: TGCGCCAGCAGTGCAAAGCGGGGGGGCAATGAGCAGTTCTTC. Translated, it gives CASSAKRGGNEQFF.

The J gene is TRBJ2-5, the V gene TRBV7-2; TRBD1 is a possible D gene (5 bases). Germline-derived CDR1 and CDR2 are SGHTA and FQGNSA. Between the trimmed V and J ends, which lost 0 bases and 9 bases, there was a span of 14 bases. The CDR3 spans 14 residues. CDR3 nucleotides: TGTGCCAGCAGCTTAGCGACAGCCGTAGGGGCCCAGTACTTC. The encoded protein is CASSLATAVGAQYF.

V is TRBV12-5 and J is TRBJ2-7, with D uncertain. The germline V gene has CDR1 LGHNT and CDR2 FRNRAP. V gave up 6 bases and J gave up 4 bases, with 7 bases separating them. The CDR3 is 11 residues long. CDR3 amino acids: CASGLRYEQYF. Written as DNA, the CDR3 is TGTGCTAGTGGCTTAAGGTACGAGCAGTACTTC.

This chain connects TRBV6-5 to TRBJ1-5; TRBD1 matches at 9 bases. V lost 6 bases to trimming and J lost 5 bases; unmatched junction nucleotides: 8. The length of the CDR3 is 15 residues. Germline values: CDR1 MNHEY, CDR2 SVGAGI. The CDR3 DNA sequence: TGTGCCAGCAGGCTCGGGACAGGGCAACATCAGCCCCAGCATTTT. It is translated as CASRLGTGQHQPQHF.

J is TRBJ2-2 and V is TRBV5-8, with D hard to call. Germline V gene lookup returns CDR1 SGHTS and CDR2 YDEGEE. V was pared by 1 base and J by 6 bases, with 13 bases between. CDR3 length equals 15 residues. Written as DNA, the CDR3 is TGTGCCAGCAGCTTGAAAGGAACTCGGGCCGGGGAGCTGTTTTTT. Its protein is CASSLKGTRAGELFF.

The genes are TRBV11-2 and TRBJ1-4; D gene uncertain. The CDR3 covers 12 residues. V was clipped by 3 bases and J by 8 bases, with 7 bases between them. CDR1 SGHAT and CDR2 FQNNGV come from the germline V gene. CDR3 sequence: CASSLGGEKLFF. Written as DNA, the CDR3 is TGTGCCAGCAGCTTGGGTGGGGAAAAACTGTTTTTT. Filled out from reference TRBV11-2 and TRBJ1-4, the complete variable domain reads EAGVAQSPRYKIIEKRQSVAFWCNPISGHATLYWYQQILGQGPKLLIQFQNNGVVDDSQLPKDRFSAERLKGVDSTLKIQPAKLEDSAVYLCASSLGGEKLFFGSGTQLSVL.

The chain links TRBV2 to TRBJ2-7; the D gene is possibly TRBD2 (7 bases). CDR3 length: 15 amino acids. Trimming pared 0 bases from V and 4 bases from J, leaving 13 bases between. The V gene's germline CDR1 is SNHLY and CDR2 FYNNEI. The CDR3 spells CASSEAGGGLYEQYF. In DNA form, the CDR3 reads TGTGCCAGCAGTGAAGCGGGCGGGGGCCTATACGAGCAGTACTTC.

This sequence joins TRBV27 and TRBJ1-6, with D possibly matching TRBD1 (5 bases). CDR1 is MNHEY and CDR2 is SMNVEV in the germline V gene (reference sequence). The CDR3 consists of 13 residues. V lost 2 bases and J lost 9, with 8 bases in between. CDR3 coding DNA: TGTGCCAGCAGTTTAACGGGACGTTCACCCCTCCACTTT. Translated, it gives CASSLTGRSPLHF.

The gene calls are TRBV12-5 and TRBJ1-6; possible D gene TRBD1, 6 bases. The CDR3 runs 14 residues. V dropped 9 bases and J dropped 0 bases, with 9 bases sitting between them. Germline CDR1 LGHNT, CDR2 FRNRAP. For the CDR3, the DNA is TGTGCTAGCAGGGGAAGCTCCTATAATTCACCCCTCCACTTT. It codes for CASRGSSYNSPLHF.

The chain combines TRBV7-9 with TRBJ1-5; possibly TRBD1 for D (5 bases). This CDR3 region has 15 residues. Germline V gene data show CDR1 as SEHNR and CDR2 as FQNEAQ (reference sequence). V lost 5 bases and J 3 bases, leaving 14 bases between the germline ends. The CDR3 coding sequence is TGTGCCAGCAGCCCCGGGACCGGATACAATCAGCCCCAGCATTTT. It translates to CASSPGTGYNQPQHF.